This TCR beta chain came from a study of blood T cell repertoires in COVID-19. Overall study: The cDNA or gDNA used as material had been derived from T cells, B-cell-depleted T cells, or PBMCs.

Profiled with immunoSEQ multiplex PCR; TCRdb holds only in-frame clones, not every one. Found here are over 250,000 clones, roughly 80% of them singletons; the top ten hold 4.5% to 6%. The cohort comprised adults aged 18 to 89 years residing in under 25 US areas. Exposed volunteers were people who met a COVID-19 case within 2 weeks before study entry. After removal of 5 bases from V and 2 bases from J, the junction contained 2 bases not matched to a gene. The germline V gene encodes CDR1 SGHAT and CDR2 FQNNGV. This CDR3 comprises 13 residues. Specimen: PBMCs or T cells enriched from blood (not recorded which). The chain recombines TRBV11-2 with TRBJ1-2; TRBD1 matches at 7 bases. The sequence was collected from a middle-aged man who had been exposed to COVID-19. As DNA, the CDR3 is TGTGCCAGCAGCCCGGGACAGAACTATGGCTACACCTTC. This sequence encodes CASSPGQNYGYTF.